One sample yielded the 27 T cell receptor beta chains listed below, sequenced in a study of T cells in Graves' hyperthyroidism and ophthalmopathy. What was amplified from RNA transcripts were TCR beta CDR3 regions. The HTBI set primed first-round TCR CDR3 RT-PCR. TCRdb re-called the multiplex PCR reads through MiXCR, storing one row per CDR3 protein. The sample records around 500,000 distinct CDR3 sequences, under 25% being singletons. The sample taken for sequencing was blood. The receptor set was obtained from a woman aged 70-85 years with Graves' ophthalmopathy.

This clonotype was observed at least ten times. The chain combines TRBV24-1 with TRBJ1-3; D remains ambiguous. This CDR3 is 13 amino acids long. The germline CDR1 and CDR2 sequences are KGHDR and SFDVKD. V dropped 5 bases and J dropped 8 bases, with 12 bases sitting between them. The CDR3 DNA follows: TGTGCCACCAGTGTCCTCCCCAAATACACCATATATTTT. Translated: CATSVLPKYTIYF.

This clonotype showed up just a few times. This rearrangement joins TRBV6-1 to TRBJ2-5, with 11 bases aligning to TRBD1. This CDR3 comprises 15 residues. Looked up from germline, CDR1 is MNHNS and CDR2 is SASEGT. Unmatched junction bases numbered 8, after V lost 7 bases and J lost 4 bases. The CDR3 nucleotides read TGTGCCAGCATCCCTCCCGGGACAGGGGGAGAGACCCAGTACTTC. Protein sequence: CASIPPGTGGETQYF.

Details on this clonotype: The junction departs from germline at one end; a sequencing error may be responsible. The rearrangement uses TRBV7-9 and TRBJ2-3, with 10 bases matching TRBD1. The CDR3 runs 17 residues. Looked up from germline, CDR1 is SEHNR and CDR2 is FQNEAQ (reference sequence). CDR3 sequence: CASSLWGTGEPTDTQYF. In DNA, the CDR3 is TGCGCCAGCAGCTTGTGGGGGACAGGGGAACCCACAGATACGCAGTATTTT.

This clonotype was observed at least ten times. J is TRBJ1-1 and V is TRBV7-9, with a possible D match to TRBD1 (6 bases). This CDR3 region has 17 residues. The germline V gene has CDR1 SEHNR and CDR2 FQNEAQ (reference sequence). Trimming cost V 5 bases and J 1 base, with 20 bases left between them. CDR3 residues: CASSATGSQAPNTEAFF. Written as DNA, the CDR3 is TGTGCCAGCAGCGCAACAGGGTCGCAGGCTCCGAACACTGAAGCTTTCTTT.

This clonotype showed up just a few times. The rearrangement links TRBV7-3 to TRBJ2-1; 9 bases agree with TRBD2. Germline loops: CDR1 SGHTA, CDR2 FQGTGA. V was clipped by 5 bases and J by 7 bases; unmatched bases: 9. The CDR3 consists of 15 residues. The CDR3 bases are TGTGCCAGCAGCCCTATAGCGGGAGATACTAATGAGCAGTTCTTC. Translation gives CASSPIAGDTNEQFF.

This clonotype was picked up many times. This chain connects TRBV11-2 to TRBJ2-1, with 10 bases identical to TRBD2. Trimming removed 5 bases from V and 3 bases from J; junction bases left unmatched: 7. The length of the CDR3 is 16 residues. Germline CDR1 is SGHAT and CDR2 is FQNNGV. This CDR3 is CASSTRTSGLYNEQFF. The CDR3 DNA reads TGTGCCAGCAGCACCCGGACTAGCGGTCTCTACAATGAGCAGTTCTTC.

The chain has TRBV3-1 and TRBJ2-7, with 9 bases that match TRBD2. There are 16 residues in the CDR3. Germline CDR1 is LGHDT and CDR2 is YNNKEL (reference sequence). The ends lost 1 base at V and 2 bases at J; junction bases unmatched: 6. CDR3 in amino acids: CASSQGAGGYTYEQYF. For the CDR3, the DNA is TGTGCCAGCAGCCAAGGAGCGGGGGGATACACCTACGAGCAGTACTTC.

This clonotype was seen a few times. V and J are TRBV15 and TRBJ1-5; D is ambiguous. The CDR3 has 12 residues. V lost 0 bases, J lost 7 bases, and 4 bases lay in between. Looked up from germline, CDR1 is LNHNV and CDR2 is YYDKDF (reference sequence). CDR3 loop: CATSRDRQPQHF. CDR3 coding DNA: TGTGCCACCAGCAGAGATAGGCAGCCCCAGCATTTT.

The chain couples TRBV7-2 to TRBJ2-1, with TRBD2 matching over 11 bases. With V trimmed by 5 bases and J by 8 bases, 8 bases remained unmatched. CDR3 length: 15 residues. The germline V gene encodes CDR1 SGHTA and CDR2 FQGNSA. This chain's CDR3 is CASSRTSGSRDEQFF. In nucleotides, the CDR3 is TGTGCCAGCAGCCGTACTAGCGGGAGTCGGGATGAGCAGTTCTTC.

The chain couples TRBV24-1 to TRBJ2-2; weak D call: TRBD1 (5 bases). The CDR3 totals 18 residues. Germline V lookup: CDR1 KGHDR, CDR2 SFDVKD. With 3 bases removed from V and 2 bases from J, the gap between germline ends came to 18 bases. The CDR3 sequence is CATSDTKGAGLNTGELFF. CDR3 bases: TGTGCCACCAGTGATACGAAAGGGGCAGGGCTTAACACCGGGGAGCTGTTTTTT.

The chain recombines TRBV10-3 with TRBJ2-7; 7 nucleotides match TRBD1. This CDR3 spans 16 amino acids. Germline values: CDR1 ENHRY, CDR2 SYGVKD. V trimming: 3 bases; J trimming: 7 bases; junction bases outside the gene matches: 15. The CDR3 region is CAISDPRQGVLGEQYF. In DNA form, the CDR3 reads TGTGCCATCAGTGACCCCCGGCAGGGGGTCTTGGGGGAGCAGTACTTC.

V gene TRBV30 combines with J gene TRBJ1-1; weak D call: TRBD1 (6 bases). Trimming took 1 base from V and 5 from J, leaving 8 bases between them. CDR3 size: 12 residues. CDR1 and CDR2 (germline): GTSNPN, SVGIG (reference sequence). CDR3 coding DNA: TGTGCCTGGAGTGCCCAGGGGACTGAAGCTTTCTTT. Translated, it gives CAWSAQGTEAFF.

The gene calls are TRBV6-2 or TRBV6-3 and TRBJ1-5, with D possibly being TRBD1 (6 bases). Trimming left V 5 bases short and J 3 bases short, with 11 bases between. CDR3 length equals 14 residues. CDR1 is MNHEY, CDR2 SVGEGT, per germline. The CDR3 region has the DNA TGTGCCAGCAGTCAGAACAGGGTCAATCAGCCCCAGCATTTT. It encodes CASSQNRVNQPQHF.

Ten or more counts support this clonotype. J is TRBJ1-1 and V is TRBV30, with a possible D match to TRBD1 (5 bases). Trimming pared 0 bases from V and 0 bases from J, leaving 5 bases between. Germline V gene lookup returns CDR1 GTSNPN and CDR2 SVGIG (reference sequence). The CDR3 sequence is 13 residues long. DNA for the CDR3: TGTGCCTGGAGTGTACAGGTGAACACTGAAGCTTTCTTT. Amino acids: CAWSVQVNTEAFF. Together with reference TRBV30 and TRBJ1-1, the CDR3 gives the full variable domain: SQTIHQWPATLVQPVGSPLSLECTVEGTSNPNLYWYRQAAGRGLQLLFYSVGIGQISSEVPQNLSASRPQDRQFILSSKKLLLSDSGFYLCAWSVQVNTEAFFGQGTRLTVV.

The rearrangement links TRBV20-1 to TRBJ2-1; D not resolved. V was shortened by 1 base and J by 3 bases, with 13 bases between the two germline ends. Germline CDR1 is DFQATT and CDR2 is SNEGSKA (reference sequence). This CDR3 is built from 15 residues. The CDR3 here is CSARGVVTFYNEQFF. DNA for the CDR3: TGCAGTGCTAGAGGAGTGGTGACCTTCTACAATGAGCAGTTCTTC.

This clonotype showed up just a few times. The chain has TRBV6-6 and TRBJ1-1; maybe TRBD1 (5 bases). Trimming cost V 0 bases and J 4 bases, with 12 bases left between them. This CDR3 comprises 15 residues. Germline-derived CDR1 and CDR2 are MNHNY and SVGAGI (reference sequence). CDR3 nucleotides: TGTGCCAGCAGTTACTCCGCGGCAGGGAGCACTGAAGCTTTCTTT. This translates into CASSYSAAGSTEAFF.

This sequence joins TRBV3-1 and TRBJ2-1, with D maybe TRBD2 (5 bases). The CDR3 has 14 amino acids. Germline V CDR1 and CDR2: LGHDT, YNNKEL (reference sequence). The V end lost 4 bases, the J end lost 9 bases, and 16 bases lay between the germline ends. The CDR3 DNA reads as TGTGCCAGCAGCCGATTTCTGGGAGCCGGTGAGCAGTTCTTC. It codes for CASSRFLGAGEQFF.

In regard to this clonotype: The junction shows a germline mismatch at one end, possibly a read error. The chain couples TRBV9 to TRBJ2-2, with a possible D match to TRBD2 (7 bases). This CDR3 is built from 16 residues. The germline V gene encodes CDR1 SGDLS and CDR2 YYNGEE. The CDR3 sequence is CASRVGGGRSTGELFF. For the CDR3, the DNA is TGTGCCAGCAGGGTAGGGGGGGGCAGATCCACCGGGGAGCTGTTTTTT.

The chain couples TRBV9 to TRBJ2-3; 9 bases map to TRBD2. The CDR3 has 15 amino acids. From germline, CDR1 is SGDLS and CDR2 YYNGEE. J was trimmed by 5 bases and V by 3 bases; bases with no gene match: 7. CDR3 sequence: CASSGPSGTGDTQYF. Here the CDR3 DNA reads TGTGCCAGCAGCGGACCTAGCGGGACTGGAGATACGCAGTATTTT.

This clonotype was picked up a small number of times. The chain couples TRBV10-3 to TRBJ2-7; 10 nucleotides match TRBD2. Germline trimming cut 6 bases from V and 4 bases from J; bases unmatched to any gene: 9. Germline V gene sequence: CDR1 ENHRY, CDR2 SYGVKD. This CDR3 spans 15 amino acids. The CDR3 is CAISPIAGGIYEQYF. The CDR3 DNA sequence: TGTGCCATCAGCCCCATAGCGGGGGGTATATACGAGCAGTACTTC.

The chain recombines TRBV7-9 with TRBJ2-5, with TRBD2 matching over 9 bases. There are 14 residues in the CDR3. Germline CDR1 reads SEHNR; CDR2 reads FQNEAQ (reference sequence). V lost 5 bases to trimming and J lost 5 bases; unmatched junction nucleotides: 6. CDR3 sequence reads: CASSLGLAYETQYF. The CDR3 DNA reads as TGTGCCAGCAGCCTGGGACTAGCATACGAGACCCAGTACTTC.

V and J are TRBV9 and TRBJ2-7, with TRBD1 matching 9 bases. Germline V gene sequence: CDR1 SGDLS, CDR2 YYNGEE. The CDR3 runs 16 residues. Trimming removed 4 bases from V and 1 base from J; junction bases left unmatched: 9. The CDR3 DNA reads TGTGCCAGCAGCAAAACGGCCGGGACAGGGTCCTACGAGCAGTACTTC. Protein sequence: CASSKTAGTGSYEQYF.

This rearrangement joins TRBV3-1 to TRBJ2-5; tentative D call: TRBD1 (6 bases). Germline V gene sequence: CDR1 LGHDT, CDR2 YNNKEL (reference sequence). This CDR3 region has 12 residues. The germline V and J ends were trimmed by 0 bases and 13 bases, with 12 bases remaining between them. CDR3 nucleotide sequence: TGTGCCAGCAGCCAAGATAGGGGGACCATGTACTTC. It specifies CASSQDRGTMYF.

This clonotype was seen repeatedly, ten times or more. This chain connects TRBV30 to TRBJ2-3, with D uncertain. The V gene lost 4 bases and the J gene lost 5 bases, with 10 bases spanning the gap. CDR1 and CDR2 from the germline V gene are GTSNPN and SVGIG (reference sequence). The CDR3 covers 12 residues. Written as DNA, the CDR3 is TGTGCCTGGACCCCCGCAGGAGATACGCAGTATTTT. Protein: CAWTPAGDTQYF. The full variable domain, in which reference TRBV30 and TRBJ2-3 provide the parts outside the CDR3, is SQTIHQWPATLVQPVGSPLSLECTVEGTSNPNLYWYRQAAGRGLQLLFYSVGIGQISSEVPQNLSASRPQDRQFILSSKKLLLSDSGFYLCAWTPAGDTQYFGPGTRLTVL.

CDR3 sequence: CASSYTGLAAYEQYF. For the CDR3, the DNA is TGCGCCAGCAGCTATACGGGACTAGCGGCCTACGAGCAGTACTTC. This chain connects TRBV5-1 to TRBJ2-7, with TRBD2 identical over 11 bases. Germline loops: CDR1 SGHRS, CDR2 YFSETQ. V lost 3 bases and J lost 2; bases outside the gene matches: 4. The CDR3 has 15 residues.

This clonotype was observed at least ten times. The V gene is TRBV5-1, the J gene TRBJ1-2; 9 bases match TRBD1. In germline, CDR1 is SGHRS, CDR2 YFSETQ. Trimming took 3 bases from V and 4 from J; bases not matched to a gene: 4. The CDR3 is made up of 14 amino acids. CDR3 residues: CASSSTGQGYGYTF. CDR3 DNA sequence: TGCGCCAGCAGCTCGACGGGACAGGGCTATGGCTACACCTTC.

This clonotype was seen only a few times. The rearrangement links TRBV18 to TRBJ2-1; D gene uncertain. Germline CDR1 is KGHSH and CDR2 is LQKENI. The CDR3 loop spans 15 amino acids. The germline V and J ends were trimmed by 3 bases and 3 bases, with 12 bases remaining between them. CDR3 in DNA: TGTGCCAGCTCACCCCTCCACTCAAACTACAATGAGCAGTTCTTC. Translation gives CASSPLHSNYNEQFF.